The 29 T cell receptor beta chains reported below all come from one sample, sequenced in a study of blood T cells in healthy people across ages. Together with a sample-barcoded 5' primer, a J-beta primer mix was included in a second PCR lasting 7 to 11 cycles. TCRdb analysed the 5' RACE reads with MiXCR anew, one entry per CDR3 protein. The sample has about 1.4 million distinct CDR3 sequences, approximately 60% seen once. The sequencing sample was made of blood. All receptors derive from a man in his late teens or twenties in good health.

This clonotype has just one count. This rearrangement joins TRBV4-1 to TRBJ2-1, with TRBD2 matching 9 bases. The ends lost 4 bases at V and 3 bases at J; junction bases unmatched: 4. From germline, CDR1 is MGHRA and CDR2 YSYEKL. There are 15 residues in the CDR3. The CDR3 loop reads CASSLSGGFYNEQFF. The CDR3, as DNA: TGCGCCAGCAGCCTTAGCGGGGGTTTCTACAATGAGCAGTTCTTC.

The chain combines TRBV27 with TRBJ2-1; D assignment may be TRBD1 or TRBD2 (6 bases each). V lost 4 bases, J lost 0 bases, and 16 bases lay in between. The CDR3 totals 17 residues. The germline V gene has CDR1 MNHEY and CDR2 SMNVEV (reference sequence). The DNA of the CDR3 is TGTGCCAGCAGTTACTTCGCCGGGGGCCCCTCCTACAATGAGCAGTTCTTC. Its protein product is CASSYFAGGPSYNEQFF.

The V call is TRBV7-9, the J call TRBJ1-2; D ambiguous. With 2 bases removed from V and 4 bases from J, the gap between germline ends came to 14 bases. The CDR3 runs to 15 residues. Germline CDR1 reads SEHNR; CDR2 reads FQNEAQ (reference sequence). The CDR3: CASSLLDTSSYGYTF. In DNA form, the CDR3 reads TGTGCCAGCAGCTTACTCGACACCTCAAGCTATGGCTACACCTTC.

This clonotype was seen many times. The chain joins TRBV12-3 or TRBV12-4 to TRBJ2-4; either TRBD1 or TRBD2 may supply D (5 bases each). With 7 bases removed from V and 10 bases from J, the gap between germline ends came to 17 bases. The CDR3 is 13 amino acids. The CDR3 protein is CASNEDGDGIQYF. The CDR3 coding sequence is TGTGCCAGCAATGAGGACGGGGACGGGATTCAGTACTTC.

Only a few counts were recorded for this clonotype. The V gene is TRBV5-4, the J gene TRBJ2-5; tentatively, D is TRBD2 (5 bases). Trimming took off 1 base at V and 4 bases at J, with 11 bases between the two ends. Germline-derived CDR1 and CDR2 are SGHNT and YYREEE (reference sequence). The CDR3 is 14 residues long. CDR3 nucleotides: TGTGCCAGCAGCTTGACTAGACTGTTAGAGACCCAGTACTTC. Translated, it gives CASSLTRLLETQYF.

This clonotype has just a few counts. V is TRBV20-1 and J is TRBJ2-1; either TRBD1 or TRBD2 may supply D (5 bases each). Trimming stripped 3 bases from V and 7 bases from J, with 10 bases between. The CDR3 has 12 amino acids. Germline CDR1 reads DFQATT; CDR2 reads SNEGSKA (reference sequence). CDR3 sequence: CSARAEGNEQFF. CDR3 in DNA: TGCAGTGCTAGGGCTGAGGGGAATGAGCAGTTCTTC.

This clonotype showed up just a few times. The chain uses TRBV27 and TRBJ2-7; possibly TRBD1 for D (5 bases). Looked up from germline, CDR1 is MNHEY and CDR2 is SMNVEV (reference sequence). The CDR3 loop spans 15 amino acids. The V end was cut by 2 bases, the J end by 0 bases, with 11 bases between. This chain's CDR3 is CASSLGMGPSYEQYF. The CDR3 DNA sequence: TGTGCCAGCAGTTTAGGGATGGGGCCCTCCTACGAGCAGTACTTC.

The chain employs TRBV4-1 and TRBJ2-1; 8 bases match TRBD2. Germline V gives CDR1 MGHRA, CDR2 YSYEKL. The CDR3 runs to 12 residues. V gave up 8 bases and J gave up 13 bases; unmatched junction bases: 10. The CDR3 DNA is TGCGCCAGCGGCCCCGGACTAGCTGACCAGTTCTTC. This translates into CASGPGLADQFF.

The chain couples TRBV2 to TRBJ2-7; 7 positions agree with TRBD1. The CDR3 contains 13 residues. The trim removed 4 bases at V and 3 bases at J, leaving 3 bases unmatched. Germline CDR1 and CDR2: SNHLY and FYNNEI. The CDR3 loop is CASSGGTDYEQYF. CDR3 in DNA: TGTGCCAGCAGTGGTGGGACAGACTACGAGCAGTACTTC. The full variable domain, its missing parts supplied by reference TRBV2 and TRBJ2-7, is EPEVTQTPSHQVTQMGQEVILRCVPISNHLYFYWYRQILGQKVEFLVSFYNNEISEKSEIFDDQFSVERPDGSNFTLKIRSTKLEDSAMYFCASSGGTDYEQYFGPGTRLTVT.

The rearrangement uses TRBV25-1 and TRBJ2-5; D remains ambiguous. Per the germline V gene, CDR1 is MGHDK and CDR2 is SYGVNS. Between the trimmed V and J ends, which lost 1 base and 5 bases, there was a span of 8 bases. This CDR3 contains 13 residues. The CDR3 loop is CASSESGKETQYF. CDR3 bases: TGTGCCAGCAGTGAATCAGGCAAGGAGACCCAGTACTTC.

This rearrangement joins TRBV20-1 to TRBJ2-1, with TRBD2 matching 14 bases. Germline CDR1 reads DFQATT; CDR2 reads SNEGSKA (reference sequence). The CDR3 runs 14 residues. J lost 10 bases, V lost 6 bases, and 8 bases had no gene match. The CDR3 spells CSAGRTSGRWEQFF. The CDR3 DNA is TGCAGTGCCGGGAGGACTAGCGGGAGGTGGGAGCAGTTCTTC.

V usage is TRBV9 and J usage is TRBJ2-6; no definite D call. This CDR3 region has 15 residues. V dropped 4 bases and J dropped 0 bases, with 8 bases sitting between them. Germline-derived CDR1 and CDR2 are SGDLS and YYNGEE. The CDR3 loop reads CASSKEASGANVLTF. In DNA form, the CDR3 reads TGTGCCAGCAGCAAGGAAGCCTCTGGGGCCAACGTCCTGACTTTC. Full variable domain (missing parts from reference TRBV9 and TRBJ2-6): DSGVTQTPKHLITATGQRVTLRCSPRSGDLSVYWYQQSLDQGLQFLIQYYNGEERAKGNILERFSAQQFPDLHSELNLSSLELGDSALYFCASSKEASGANVLTFGAGSRLTVL.

The V and J genes are TRBV4-2 and TRBJ2-2, with D hard to call. The CDR3 covers 17 residues. V was shortened by 1 base and J by 8 bases, with 20 bases between the two germline ends. CDR1 is LGHNA, CDR2 YNFKEQ, per germline. The CDR3 loop is CASSQAIAQRGLGELFF. CDR3 in DNA: TGTGCCAGCAGCCAAGCTATCGCGCAACGAGGTCTGGGGGAGCTGTTTTTT.

This clonotype was recorded a few times. One junction end does not reproduce the germline sequence, and a read error may be involved. This sequence joins TRBV7-7 and TRBJ2-1; D unresolved. The CDR3 runs 14 residues. Germline V lookup: CDR1 SSHAT, CDR2 FNYEAQ (reference sequence). Here the CDR3 DNA reads TGTGCTAGCAGCTTTTGGGCGGTGTACAATGAGCAGTTCTTC. Its protein is CASSFWAVYNEQFF.

This clonotype came up a few times. This rearrangement joins TRBV2 to TRBJ2-4; TRBD1 might be the D (5 bases). Trimming removed 1 base from V and 0 bases from J, with 10 bases in between. Germline V gene sequence: CDR1 SNHLY, CDR2 FYNNEI. There are 16 residues in the CDR3. For the CDR3, the DNA is TGTGCCAGCAGTGAAGGACAGCATATAGCCAAAAACATTCAGTACTTC. Translating it yields CASSEGQHIAKNIQYF.

The rearrangement uses TRBV12-3 or TRBV12-4 and TRBJ1-1; TRBD1 aligns across 9 bases. This CDR3 has 13 residues. V dropped 4 bases and J dropped 7; count of bases not matched to a gene: 4. The CDR3 protein is CASSWTGDNEAFF. For the CDR3, the DNA is TGTGCCAGCAGTTGGACAGGGGATAATGAAGCTTTCTTT.

The rearrangement uses TRBV24-1 and TRBJ2-3, with 10 bases that match TRBD1. Per the germline V gene, CDR1 is KGHDR and CDR2 is SFDVKD. The V gene end was trimmed by 5 bases and the J gene end by 5 bases; junction bases not matched to a gene: 9. The CDR3 length is 16 residues. The CDR3 loop is CATSGLGTGDGDTQYF. The CDR3 DNA follows: TGTGCCACCAGTGGATTAGGGACAGGGGACGGAGATACGCAGTATTTT.

In its sample, this clonotype was seen once. This chain connects TRBV5-1 to TRBJ2-7; 7 nucleotides agree with TRBD2. From germline, CDR1 is SGHRS and CDR2 YFSETQ. V shed 1 base, J shed 5 bases, and the junction held 9 bases outside the gene matches. This CDR3 contains 15 residues. CDR3 sequence (DNA): TGCGCCAGCAGCTTGCGGGGGGATCGAACAGACGAGCAGTACTTC. This sequence encodes CASSLRGDRTDEQYF.

This clonotype was seen once. The chain uses TRBV13 and TRBJ1-2, with TRBD1 as a possible D gene (6 bases). This CDR3 comprises 17 residues. Germline CDR1 reads PRHDT; CDR2 reads FYEKMQ (reference sequence). Trimming stripped 4 bases from V and 0 bases from J, with 18 bases between. The CDR3 loop reads CASSSGTFRGANYGYTF. CDR3 sequence (DNA): TGTGCCAGCAGCTCCGGGACCTTCAGGGGAGCTAACTATGGCTACACCTTC.

This chain joins TRBV3-1 and TRBJ1-5; TRBD1 is a possible D gene (5 bases). The germline V and J ends were trimmed by 3 bases and 1 base, with 10 bases remaining between them. Germline-derived CDR1 and CDR2 are LGHDT and YNNKEL (reference sequence). The CDR3 runs to 15 residues. Written as DNA, the CDR3 is TGTGCCAGCAGCCATACCCGGGACAGCAATCAGCCCCAGCATTTT. Translation: CASSHTRDSNQPQHF. The variable domain in full, with the rest retrieved from reference TRBV3-1 and TRBJ1-5, is DTAVSQTPKYLVTQMGNDKSIKCEQNLGHDTMYWYKQDSKKFLKIMFSYNNKELIINETVPNRFSPKSPDKAHLNLHINSLELGDSAVYFCASSHTRDSNQPQHFGDGTRLSIL.

J is TRBJ1-4 and V is TRBV7-2, with D uncertain. V was clipped by 1 base and J by 8 bases, with 14 bases between them. The CDR3 sequence is 15 residues long. CDR1 and CDR2 (germline): SGHTA, FQGNSA. The CDR3 sequence: CASSLDHMFTEKLFF. The CDR3 bases are TGTGCCAGCAGCTTAGATCACATGTTTACCGAAAAACTGTTTTTT.

The V and J genes are TRBV7-9 and TRBJ2-2, with D hard to call. Germline V gene sequence: CDR1 SEHNR, CDR2 FQNEAQ (reference sequence). The V and J ends lost 4 bases and 0 bases respectively, with 15 bases between them. This CDR3 has 17 amino acids. CDR3 sequence (DNA): TGTGCCAGCAGCTCCACCCCGACACGACCGAACACCGGGGAGCTGTTTTTT. This gives the protein CASSSTPTRPNTGELFF.

This clonotype was counted between two and nine times. The chain couples TRBV29-1 to TRBJ2-2; D is undetermined. The V end lost 7 bases, the J end lost 3 bases, and 12 bases lay between the germline ends. Germline loops: CDR1 SQVTM, CDR2 ANQGSEA. This CDR3 is 13 amino acids long. The CDR3 DNA reads as TGCAGCGGCATCACGGCGGACACCGGGGAGCTGTTTTTT. Protein sequence: CSGITADTGELFF.

V usage is TRBV13 and J usage is TRBJ1-1; weak D call: TRBD1 (5 bases). Germline CDR1 and CDR2: PRHDT and FYEKMQ (reference sequence). The CDR3 is made up of 16 amino acids. V was shortened by 5 bases and J by 1 base, with 17 bases between the two germline ends. The CDR3 here is CASSPPPAGRNTEAFF. In nucleotides, the CDR3 is TGTGCCAGCAGCCCACCCCCCGCGGGGCGGAACACTGAAGCTTTCTTT.

The chain couples TRBV25-1 to TRBJ1-2; D is possibly TRBD1 (5 bases). CDR1 is MGHDK and CDR2 is SYGVNS in the germline V gene. V was clipped by 3 bases and J by 8 bases, with 19 bases between them. The CDR3 length is 15 residues. The CDR3 here is CASSDIGDGGRGYTF. The CDR3 DNA follows: TGTGCCAGCAGTGATATAGGGGACGGTGGTCGCGGCTACACCTTC.

The chain recombines TRBV5-1 with TRBJ2-5; possibly TRBD2 for D (5 bases). Germline V lookup: CDR1 SGHRS, CDR2 YFSETQ. Trimming removed 4 bases at V and 2 bases at J, with 12 bases between. The CDR3 has 14 residues. CDR3 coding DNA: TGCGCCAGCAGCGCCGGGATCACGCAAGAGACCCAGTACTTC. It yields the protein CASSAGITQETQYF.

V is TRBV5-5 and J is TRBJ2-5; D is undetermined. CDR1 and CDR2 from the germline V gene are SGHKS and YYEKEE (reference sequence). The CDR3 consists of 15 residues. V was trimmed by 0 bases and J by 5 bases, leaving 14 bases between them. CDR3: CASSLAPAGLETQYF. The DNA for the CDR3 is TGTGCCAGCAGCTTGGCACCAGCAGGTTTGGAGACCCAGTACTTC.

Concerning this clonotype: The junction departs from the called germline gene at one end, perhaps through a read error. The V gene is TRBV7-2, the J gene TRBJ1-5; possible D gene TRBD1, 6 bases. The germline V gene has CDR1 SGHTA and CDR2 FQGNSA. The CDR3 consists of 15 residues. The CDR3 loop is CAGSLARGHGQPQHF. CDR3 bases: TGTGCCGGCAGCTTAGCCAGGGGACATGGTCAGCCCCAGCATTTT. Full variable domain (missing parts from reference TRBV7-2 and TRBJ1-5): GAGVSQSPSNKVTEKGKDVELRCDPISGHTALYWYRQSLGQGLEFLIYFQGNSAPDKSGLPSDRFSAERTGGSVSTLTIQRTQQEDSAVYLCAGSLARGHGQPQHFGDGTRLSIL.

V and J are TRBV10-3 and TRBJ1-6; maybe TRBD1 (5 bases). Trimming took off 5 bases at V and 6 bases at J, with 11 bases between the two ends. The CDR3 sequence is 14 residues long. The germline gives CDR1 ENHRY, CDR2 SYGVKD. The CDR3 bases are TGTGCCATCAGTTACCGGGACGGTAATTCACCCCTCCACTTT. It translates to CAISYRDGNSPLHF.